Shown below are 12 T cell receptor beta chains from a single sample sequenced in a study of spatial heterogeneity in lung cancer. Time point denoted: sample taken at primary tumor resection. The study sequenced unsorted whole RNA from tumor, nontumor lung or frozen PBMC. Using its own MiXCR run on the 5' RACE reads, TCRdb lists one record per CDR3 protein. The sample includes around 23,000 distinct CDR3 sequences, about 3.5% of them seen just once. Sequences were derived from PBMCs, sampled at surgery. The receptors were gathered from a female donor with early-stage non-small cell lung cancer.

This clonotype was detected many times. The V and J genes are TRBV2 and TRBJ1-3; D unclear. CDR3 size: 14 residues. Germline CDR1 SNHLY, CDR2 FYNNEI. Trimming took off 5 bases at V and 0 bases at J, with 8 bases between the two ends. The CDR3 loop reads CASSPVLSGNTIYF. Here the CDR3 DNA reads TGTGCCAGCAGTCCAGTACTCTCTGGAAACACCATATATTTT. Filled out from reference TRBV2 and TRBJ1-3, the complete variable domain reads EPEVTQTPSHQVTQMGQEVILRCVPISNHLYFYWYRQILGQKVEFLVSFYNNEISEKSEIFDDQFSVERPDGSNFTLKIRSTKLEDSAMYFCASSPVLSGNTIYFGEGSWLTVV.

This clonotype was observed a handful of times. The chain employs TRBV27 and TRBJ2-1, with 9 bases that match TRBD2. Germline assignment: CDR1 MNHEY and CDR2 SMNVEV (reference sequence). Trimming removed 4 bases from V and 6 bases from J; junction bases left unmatched: 7. The CDR3 has 15 amino acids. CDR3 bases: TGTGCCAGCAGTTCCGTTAGCGGGAGTTTCAATGAGCAGTTCTTC. It specifies CASSSVSGSFNEQFF.

This clonotype was detected many times. The genes are TRBV6-5 and TRBJ1-1; D call uncertain. The germline V and J ends were trimmed by 0 bases and 4 bases, with 6 bases remaining between them. Germline CDR1 MNHEY, CDR2 SVGAGI. CDR3 length equals 13 residues. Here the CDR3 DNA reads TGTGCCAGCAGTTACTCAGGGCCCACTGAAGCTTTCTTT. Protein sequence: CASSYSGPTEAFF.

Within the sample, this clonotype is medium-sized (0.01 to 0.1%). J is TRBJ2-5 and V is TRBV10-3, with D possibly matching TRBD2 (6 bases). The CDR3 covers 13 residues. Trimming removed 7 bases at V and 2 bases at J, with 11 bases between. Germline CDR1 ENHRY, CDR2 SYGVKD. CDR3 sequence (DNA): TGTGCCATCACGAACGGACTACAAGAGACCCAGTACTTC. It yields the protein CAITNGLQETQYF.

Regarding this clonotype: This clone may be a read error of a much larger clone one base away. Since no conserved phenylalanine or tryptophan closes the CDR3, a read error is the likely cause. V gene TRBV2 combines with J gene TRBJ2-7; D may correspond to TRBD1 or TRBD2 (5 bases each). Germline V gives CDR1 SNHLY, CDR2 FYNNEI. Trimming stripped 6 bases from V and 4 bases from J, with 16 bases between. The length of the CDR3 is 14 residues. CDR3 DNA sequence: TGTGCCAGCAGAGCCCCGGGACCTAGATACGAGCAGTACATC. Amino acids: CASRAPGPRYEQYI.

This clonotype was seen ten or more times. The chain has TRBV15 and TRBJ2-7; maybe TRBD2 (6 bases). With 3 bases removed from V and 7 bases from J, the gap between germline ends came to 13 bases. The CDR3 is made up of 13 amino acids. The V gene's germline CDR1 is LNHNV and CDR2 YYDKDF (reference sequence). The CDR3 DNA is TGTGCCACCAGCAGGGCTAGCGAAGAAGAGCAGTACTTC. This gives the protein CATSRASEEEQYF.

The table lists this clonotype with many counts. This chain connects TRBV10-3 to TRBJ2-3, with TRBD2 matching over 9 bases. V trimming: 7 bases; J trimming: 0 bases; junction bases outside the gene matches: 5. This CDR3 spans 15 amino acids. Germline CDR1 and CDR2: ENHRY and SYGVKD. The CDR3 spells CAIIRTSDSTDTQYF. DNA for the CDR3: TGTGCCATCATTCGGACTAGCGATAGCACAGATACGCAGTATTTT.

This clonotype occurred many times. This chain links TRBV15 with TRBJ1-1; D call uncertain. Trimming stripped 3 bases from V and 3 bases from J, with 11 bases between. The germline CDR1 and CDR2 sequences are LNHNV and YYDKDF (reference sequence). CDR3 length: 14 amino acids. The CDR3 loop reads CATSSMGRDTEAFF. The CDR3 DNA reads as TGTGCCACCAGCAGCATGGGCCGGGACACTGAAGCTTTCTTT.

This clonotype was seen at least ten times. The chain links TRBV3-1 to TRBJ2-7; D may be TRBD2 (6 bases). The germline V and J ends were trimmed by 0 bases and 6 bases, with 9 bases remaining between them. The CDR3 is made up of 13 amino acids. Germline V gene data show CDR1 as LGHDT and CDR2 as YNNKEL (reference sequence). The DNA of the CDR3 is TGTGCCAGCAGCCAAGACCGACTAGGCGAGCAGTACTTC. It yields the protein CASSQDRLGEQYF.

This clonotype was observed at least ten times. The rearrangement uses TRBV18 and TRBJ2-1; weak D call: TRBD1 (6 bases). The germline V gene has CDR1 KGHSH and CDR2 LQKENI. V was shortened by 3 bases and J by 5 bases, with 20 bases between the two germline ends. CDR3 length: 17 amino acids. In DNA form, the CDR3 reads TGTGCCAGCTCACCGATGCGAGGGGGTGGAGACGACAATGAGCAGTTCTTC. It is translated as CASSPMRGGGDDNEQFF.

This clonotype occurred many times. The chain links TRBV7-8 to TRBJ1-6; D ambiguous. The CDR3 has 16 residues. V was trimmed by 2 bases and J by 0 bases, leaving 8 bases between them. Germline loops: CDR1 SGHVS, CDR2 FQNEAQ. In DNA, the CDR3 is TGTGCCAGCAGCTTAACGGCCGGCTCCTATAATTCACCCCTCCACTTT. This translates into CASSLTAGSYNSPLHF. Together with reference TRBV7-8 and TRBJ1-6, the CDR3 gives the full variable domain: GAGVSQSPRYKVAKRGQDVALRCDPISGHVSLFWYQQALGQGPEFLTYFQNEAQLDKSGLPSDRFFAERPEGSVSTLKIQRTQQEDSAVYLCASSLTAGSYNSPLHFGNGTRLTVT.

Ten or more counts support this clonotype. This chain links TRBV29-1 with TRBJ2-1; TRBD2 agrees at 7 bases. V was pared by 3 bases and J by 0 bases, with 8 bases of the junction left unmatched. Per the germline V gene, CDR1 is SQVTM and CDR2 is ANQGSEA. The CDR3 runs to 16 residues. The CDR3 bases are TGCAGCGTTGATAGGCGGGAGTCACGCTCCTACAATGAGCAGTTCTTC. Residues: CSVDRRESRSYNEQFF.